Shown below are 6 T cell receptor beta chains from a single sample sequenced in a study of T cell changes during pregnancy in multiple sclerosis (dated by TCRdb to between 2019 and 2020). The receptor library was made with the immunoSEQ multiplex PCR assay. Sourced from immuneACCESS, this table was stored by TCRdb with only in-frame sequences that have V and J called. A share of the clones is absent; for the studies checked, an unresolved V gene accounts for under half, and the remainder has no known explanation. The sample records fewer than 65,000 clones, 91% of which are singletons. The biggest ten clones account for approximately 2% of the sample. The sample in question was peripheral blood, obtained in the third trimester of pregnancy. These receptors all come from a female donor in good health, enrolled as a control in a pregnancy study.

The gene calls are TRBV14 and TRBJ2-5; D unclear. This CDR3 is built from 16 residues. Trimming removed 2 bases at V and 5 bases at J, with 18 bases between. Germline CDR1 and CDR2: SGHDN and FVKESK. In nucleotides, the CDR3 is TGTGCCAGCAGCCAAAGGCGGCCGATTTTGATGGAGACCCAGTACTTC. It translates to CASSQRRPILMETQYF.

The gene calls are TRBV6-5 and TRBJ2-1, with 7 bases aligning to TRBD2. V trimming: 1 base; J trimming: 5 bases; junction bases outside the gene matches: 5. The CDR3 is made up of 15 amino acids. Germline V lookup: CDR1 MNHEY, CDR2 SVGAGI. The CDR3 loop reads CASSYYPGGNNEQFF. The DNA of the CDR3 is TGTGCCAGCAGTTACTACCCGGGAGGAAACAATGAGCAGTTCTTC.

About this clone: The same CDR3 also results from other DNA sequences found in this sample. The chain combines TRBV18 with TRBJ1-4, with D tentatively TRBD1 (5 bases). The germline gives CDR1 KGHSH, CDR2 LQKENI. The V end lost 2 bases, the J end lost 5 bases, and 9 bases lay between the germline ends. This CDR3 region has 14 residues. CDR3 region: CASSPGRGNEKLFF. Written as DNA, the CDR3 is TGTGCCAGCTCACCAGGCCGGGGGAATGAAAAACTGTTTTTT. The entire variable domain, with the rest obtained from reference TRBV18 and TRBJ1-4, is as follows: NAGVMQNPRHLVRRRGQEARLRCSPMKGHSHVYWYRQLPEEGLKFMVYLQKENIIDESGMPKERFSAEFPKEGPSILRIQQVVRGDSAAYFCASSPGRGNEKLFFGSGTQLSVL.

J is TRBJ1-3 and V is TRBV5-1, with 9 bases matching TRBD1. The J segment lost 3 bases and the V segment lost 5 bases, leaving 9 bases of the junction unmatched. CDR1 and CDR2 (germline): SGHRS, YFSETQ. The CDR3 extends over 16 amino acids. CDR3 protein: CASSLTTGGGGNTIYF. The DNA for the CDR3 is TGCGCCAGCAGTCTCACCACAGGGGGCGGTGGAAACACCATATATTTT. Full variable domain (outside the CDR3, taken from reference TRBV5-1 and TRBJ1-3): KAGVTQTPRYLIKTRGQQVTLSCSPISGHRSVSWYQQTPGQGLQFLFEYFSETQRNKGNFPGRFSGRQFSNSRSEMNVSTLELGDSALYLCASSLTTGGGGNTIYFGEGSWLTVV.

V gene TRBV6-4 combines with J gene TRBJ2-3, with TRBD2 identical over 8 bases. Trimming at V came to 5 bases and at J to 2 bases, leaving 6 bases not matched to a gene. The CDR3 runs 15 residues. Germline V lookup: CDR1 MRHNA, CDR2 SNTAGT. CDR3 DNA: TGTGCCAGCAGTCCTTCGGGGGGGAACACAGATACGCAGTATTTT. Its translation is CASSPSGGNTDTQYF.

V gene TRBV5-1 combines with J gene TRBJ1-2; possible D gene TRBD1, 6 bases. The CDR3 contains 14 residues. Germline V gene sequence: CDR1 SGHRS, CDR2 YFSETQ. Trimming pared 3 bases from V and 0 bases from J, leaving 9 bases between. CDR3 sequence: CASSSGQTNYGYTF. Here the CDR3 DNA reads TGCGCCAGCAGCTCTGGACAGACTAACTATGGCTACACCTTC.